This TCR beta chain was sequenced during a study of blood T cells in healthy people across ages. Study observations and caveats: Researchers judged that diversity estimates from one million T cells fell short of true values. No conclusive comparison of naive versus antigen-experienced cells was possible with unsorted PBMCs.

The second PCR ran 7 to 11 cycles with a sample-barcoded 5' primer and J-beta primers. TCRdb used MiXCR to reprocess the 5' RACE reads, holding one entry per CDR3 protein. The sample lists about 570,000 distinct CDR3 sequences; 27% were seen once. For this clonotype: Its target is not known.

V was shortened by 2 bases and J by 2 bases, with 12 bases between the two germline ends. The CDR3 covers 14 residues. Germline V CDR1 and CDR2: DFQATT, SNEGSKA (reference sequence). The sequence was obtained from a woman between 65 and 79 years old in good health. V is TRBV20-1 and J is TRBJ2-5; tentatively, D is TRBD1 (5 bases). The sample consisted of blood. The chain's CDR3 is CSARRGTGQETQYF. The CDR3 DNA reads TGCAGTGCTAGAAGGGGTACCGGACAAGAGACCCAGTACTTC.